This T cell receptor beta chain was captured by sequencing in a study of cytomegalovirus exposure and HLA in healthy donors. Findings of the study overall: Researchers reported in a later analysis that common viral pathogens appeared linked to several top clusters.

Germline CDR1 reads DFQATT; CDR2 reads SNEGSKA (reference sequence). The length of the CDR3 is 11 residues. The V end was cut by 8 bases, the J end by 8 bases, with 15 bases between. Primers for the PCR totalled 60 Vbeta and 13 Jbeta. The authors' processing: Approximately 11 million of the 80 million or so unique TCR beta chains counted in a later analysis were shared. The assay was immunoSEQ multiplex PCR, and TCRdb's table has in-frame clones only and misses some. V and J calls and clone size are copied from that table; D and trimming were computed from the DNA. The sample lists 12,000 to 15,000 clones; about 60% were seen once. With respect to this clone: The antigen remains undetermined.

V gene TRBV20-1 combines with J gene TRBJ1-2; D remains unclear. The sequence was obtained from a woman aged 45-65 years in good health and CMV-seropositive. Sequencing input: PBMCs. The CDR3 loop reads CSPDPRGGYTF. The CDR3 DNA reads TGCAGTCCCGACCCTCGCGGCGGCTACACCTTC.